One and the same sample provided the 20 T cell receptor beta chains below, sequenced in a study of OX40 agonist ivuxolimab in advanced cancers. The data were produced by immunoSEQ multiplex PCR, yet TCRdb's version contains in-frame clones alone and is incomplete. The sample consists of approximately 68,000 clones, more than 85% of them appearing once. The input for sequencing was CD4+ or CD8+ T cells sorted from blood, taken in a trial of the OX40 agonist ivuxolimab. All receptors derive from an adult with an advanced solid tumor such as melanoma, head and neck, liver or kidney cancer.

The chain joins TRBV4-2 to TRBJ1-1; D is perhaps TRBD1 (5 bases). This CDR3 has 14 amino acids. The ends were cut back, 1 base at V and 1 base at J, with 7 bases in the middle. Germline CDR1 and CDR2: LGHNA and YNFKEQ. CDR3 in DNA: TGTGCCAGCAGCCAAGGACAGACGAACACTGAAGCTTTCTTT. This encodes CASSQGQTNTEAFF.

The chain carries TRBV11-3 and TRBJ2-1; no clear D. Trimming left V 2 bases short and J 7 bases short, with 15 bases between. The CDR3 length is 15 residues. Germline CDR1 is SGHNT and CDR2 is YENEEA. DNA of the CDR3: TGTGCCAGCAGCTTAAAGGGCCCCGAATTGAATGAGCAGTTCTTC. This codes for CASSLKGPELNEQFF.

This chain joins TRBV9 and TRBJ2-1; D gene unclear. Germline V lookup: CDR1 SGDLS, CDR2 YYNGEE. Trimming cost V 0 bases and J 7 bases, with 11 bases left between them. CDR3 length equals 14 residues. This chain's CDR3 is CASSVDHSRNEQFF. DNA of the CDR3: TGTGCCAGCAGCGTAGACCATTCACGTAATGAGCAGTTCTTC. Variable domain in full (rest from reference TRBV9 and TRBJ2-1): DSGVTQTPKHLITATGQRVTLRCSPRSGDLSVYWYQQSLDQGLQFLIQYYNGEERAKGNILERFSAQQFPDLHSELNLSSLELGDSALYFCASSVDHSRNEQFFGPGTRLTVL.

The chain carries TRBV4-1 and TRBJ2-7; 13 bases agree with TRBD2. The V and J ends lost 3 bases and 9 bases, in that order; junction bases with no gene match: 5. This CDR3 region has 14 residues. Germline loops: CDR1 MGHRA, CDR2 YSYEKL. The DNA of the CDR3 is TGCGCCAGCAGCCAGCCCGGACTAGCGGGGGTGCAGTACTTC. Protein: CASSQPGLAGVQYF.

The J gene is TRBJ2-7, the V gene TRBV10-1; TRBD1 matches 7 bases. The CDR3 extends over 15 amino acids. Germline V gene sequence: CDR1 WNHNN, CDR2 SYGVQD (reference sequence). V lost 2 bases to trimming and J lost 4 bases; unmatched junction nucleotides: 8. For the CDR3, the DNA is TGCGCCAGCAGTGAGGCCCCCGGGACAGATTACGAGCAGTACTTC. The encoded protein is CASSEAPGTDYEQYF.

The rearrangement links TRBV7-3 to TRBJ1-2, with 8 nucleotides matching TRBD1. Germline V gene data show CDR1 as SGHTA and CDR2 as FQGTGA. Trimming at V came to 5 bases and at J to 5 bases, leaving 7 bases not matched to a gene. The CDR3 consists of 14 residues. This CDR3 is CASSQGAELYGYTF. The CDR3 nucleotides are TGTGCCAGCAGCCAGGGGGCAGAGCTGTATGGCTACACCTTC. The full variable domain, completed using reference TRBV7-3 and TRBJ1-2, is GAGVSQTPSNKVTEKGKYVELRCDPISGHTALYWYRQSLGQGPEFLIYFQGTGAADDSGLPNDRFFAVRPEGSVSTLKIQRTERGDSAVYLCASSQGAELYGYTFGSGTRLTVV.

This sequence joins TRBV7-8 and TRBJ2-7, with D hard to call. The CDR3 totals 12 residues. V lost 5 bases and J lost 5, with 10 bases in between. Germline V lookup: CDR1 SGHVS, CDR2 FQNEAQ. The CDR3 spells CASSIGSHEQYF. CDR3 nucleotide sequence: TGTGCCAGCAGCATTGGTAGCCACGAGCAGTACTTC. Supplemented by reference TRBV7-8 and TRBJ2-7, the full variable domain reads GAGVSQSPRYKVAKRGQDVALRCDPISGHVSLFWYQQALGQGPEFLTYFQNEAQLDKSGLPSDRFFAERPEGSVSTLKIQRTQQEDSAVYLCASSIGSHEQYFGPGTRLTVT.

This chain connects TRBV6-4 to TRBJ1-5; no clear D gene. The CDR3 is 13 residues long. Germline V gene data show CDR1 as MRHNA and CDR2 as SNTAGT. V lost 5 bases to trimming and J lost 4 bases, with 9 bases between them. Here the CDR3 DNA reads TGTGCCAGCAGTCGGTCAGCGAATCAGCCCCAGCATTTT. Translating it yields CASSRSANQPQHF.

This clone has only a few counts. The V call is TRBV2, the J call TRBJ1-6; D uncertain. Germline V gene lookup returns CDR1 SNHLY and CDR2 FYNNEI. The CDR3 is 13 residues long. Trimming shortened V by 4 bases and J by 7 bases, and 8 bases separated the two germline ends. The CDR3 reads CASSGDLNSPLHF. As DNA, the CDR3 is TGTGCCAGCAGTGGTGATCTGAATTCACCCCTCCACTTT.

Note on this clone: At the DNA level, this CDR3 is encoded by other sequences in the same sample as well. The chain joins TRBV7-8 to TRBJ2-7; D unresolved. Germline CDR1 is SGHVS and CDR2 is FQNEAQ. Deletions cut 3 bases from V and 1 base from J, with 10 bases between. The CDR3 is 14 residues long. The CDR3 sequence: CASSFRSRSYEQYF. The CDR3 nucleotides are TGTGCCAGCAGCTTCCGCAGCCGATCCTACGAGCAGTACTTC.

V and J are TRBV9 and TRBJ2-5; D possibly uses TRBD1 or TRBD2 (7 bases each). Germline CDR1 and CDR2: SGDLS and YYNGEE. This CDR3 spans 15 amino acids. Between the trimmed V and J ends, which lost 5 bases and 2 bases, there was a span of 16 bases. The CDR3 DNA follows: TGTGCCAGCAGTGCGGGGGACAGTTCTCAAGAGACCCAGTACTTC. Translated, it gives CASSAGDSSQETQYF. The full variable domain, with the rest looked up from reference TRBV9 and TRBJ2-5, is DSGVTQTPKHLITATGQRVTLRCSPRSGDLSVYWYQQSLDQGLQFLIQYYNGEERAKGNILERFSAQQFPDLHSELNLSSLELGDSALYFCASSAGDSSQETQYFGPGTRLLVL.

The rearrangement uses TRBV7-2 and TRBJ2-5; D is perhaps TRBD2 (7 bases). The V end lost 4 bases, the J end lost 1 base, and 19 bases lay between the germline ends. Germline V lookup: CDR1 SGHTA, CDR2 FQGNSA. The CDR3 runs to 17 residues. CDR3 sequence reads: CASSSLGAGAPQETQYF. As DNA, the CDR3 is TGTGCCAGCAGCTCACTAGGCGCGGGGGCCCCCCAAGAGACCCAGTACTTC.

This chain uses TRBV16 with TRBJ2-2, with D hard to call. Trimming took 4 bases from V and 6 from J, leaving 9 bases between them. Germline CDR1 KGHSY, CDR2 FQNENV. The CDR3 runs to 13 residues. CDR3 nucleotides: TGTGCCAGCAGCCTCCTTTCGTCCGGGGAGCTGTTTTTT. It translates to CASSLLSSGELFF.

This clone was seen only once. The V and J genes are TRBV27 and TRBJ2-3; D call uncertain. Trimming left V 2 bases short and J 4 bases short, with 7 bases between. This CDR3 has 13 residues. From germline, CDR1 is MNHEY and CDR2 SMNVEV (reference sequence). In DNA form, the CDR3 reads TGTGCCAGCAGTTTAAAAGTCGCAGATACGCAGTATTTT. Its protein is CASSLKVADTQYF.

This clone came up a few times. This chain links TRBV5-1 with TRBJ2-7; the match to TRBD1 covers 8 bases. The CDR3 runs 15 residues. Trimming removed 0 bases from V and 7 bases from J; junction bases left unmatched: 9. The germline V gene encodes CDR1 SGHRS and CDR2 YFSETQ. CDR3 nucleotides: TGCGCCAGCAGCTTGGACAGGGGGTCACTACGGGAGCAGTACTTC. This translates into CASSLDRGSLREQYF.

V gene TRBV4-3 combines with J gene TRBJ2-1; 7 bases line up with TRBD2. The V segment lost 0 bases and the J segment 3 bases; nucleotides outside the gene matches: 5. This CDR3 contains 16 residues. The V gene's germline CDR1 is LGHNA and CDR2 YSLEER. CDR3 in amino acids: CASSQDRAGVYNEQFF. DNA of the CDR3: TGCGCCAGCAGCCAAGATCGTGCGGGGGTCTACAATGAGCAGTTCTTC.

This chain joins TRBV27 and TRBJ1-1, with D maybe TRBD1 (5 bases). V was trimmed by 7 bases and J by 0 bases, leaving 9 bases between them. The CDR3 totals 13 residues. Germline values: CDR1 MNHEY, CDR2 SMNVEV (reference sequence). This CDR3 is CASTGRLNTEAFF. CDR3 DNA: TGTGCCAGCACGGGACGGCTGAACACTGAAGCTTTCTTT.

This clone was recorded once. This chain uses TRBV6-5 with TRBJ1-1, with a tentative D call TRBD1 (6 bases). This CDR3 has 13 residues. V was trimmed by 10 bases and J by 4 bases, leaving 16 bases between them. Germline CDR1 and CDR2: MNHEY and SVGAGI. CDR3 in DNA: TGTGCCACCAAACAGGGCATTGGCACTGAAGCTTTCTTT. This translates into CATKQGIGTEAFF.

The chain carries TRBV4-3 and TRBJ1-2; D is possibly TRBD1 (5 bases). The CDR3 has 15 amino acids. Germline V CDR1 and CDR2: LGHNA, YSLEER. The germline V and J ends were trimmed by 0 bases and 6 bases, with 14 bases remaining between them. As DNA, the CDR3 is TGCGCCAGCAGCCAAGATGAGGGGCAAGTTAATGGCTACACCTTC. This gives the protein CASSQDEGQVNGYTF.

This chain connects TRBV27 to TRBJ1-1; TRBD1 might be the D (5 bases). Germline-derived CDR1 and CDR2 are MNHEY and SMNVEV (reference sequence). There are 13 residues in the CDR3. Trimming stripped 6 bases from V and 5 bases from J, with 13 bases between. The CDR3 protein is CASRLGGGTEAFF. CDR3 sequence (DNA): TGTGCCAGCAGATTGGGCGGGGGAACTGAAGCTTTCTTT.